Listed here are 2 T cell receptor beta chains from one sample, sequenced in a study of regulatory T cells in long-lasting Graves disease. Building of the TCR beta libraries involved iRepertoire HTBI primers and Arm-PCR of CDR3 regions. One entry per CDR3 protein results from TCRdb running MiXCR on the multiplex PCR reads. Among 530,000 or so distinct CDR3 sequences listed, roughly 12% were seen once. Time point defined: newly diagnosed GD, antithyroid drugs for less than 3 months. After RNA was extracted from PBMCs, the TCR library was made from it. Another study also made use of these data, one on T cells in Graves' hyperthyroidism and ophthalmopathy.

This material consisted of peripheral blood mononuclear cells (PBMCs), taken at new diagnosis, from a patient treated with antithyroid drugs. These receptor sequences come from a young man with Graves disease.

J is TRBJ2-1 and V is TRBV11-2; 10 bases fit TRBD1. Germline values: CDR1 SGHAT, CDR2 FQNNGV. The CDR3 has 15 amino acids. With V trimmed by 5 bases and J by 3 bases, 4 bases remained unmatched. CDR3 DNA sequence: TGTGCCAGCAGCCCCTGGACAGGGGGCTACAATGAGCAGTTCTTC. Residues: CASSPWTGGYNEQFF.

The chain couples TRBV7-3 to TRBJ2-1; 8 positions match TRBD2. Germline V gene sequence: CDR1 SGHTA, CDR2 FQGTGA. V lost 2 bases, J lost 8 bases, and 11 bases stayed unmatched. The CDR3 consists of 16 residues. CDR3: CASSLDGSGSSHEQFF. The CDR3 DNA follows: TGTGCCAGCAGCTTAGATGGGAGCGGGAGCAGCCATGAGCAGTTCTTC.